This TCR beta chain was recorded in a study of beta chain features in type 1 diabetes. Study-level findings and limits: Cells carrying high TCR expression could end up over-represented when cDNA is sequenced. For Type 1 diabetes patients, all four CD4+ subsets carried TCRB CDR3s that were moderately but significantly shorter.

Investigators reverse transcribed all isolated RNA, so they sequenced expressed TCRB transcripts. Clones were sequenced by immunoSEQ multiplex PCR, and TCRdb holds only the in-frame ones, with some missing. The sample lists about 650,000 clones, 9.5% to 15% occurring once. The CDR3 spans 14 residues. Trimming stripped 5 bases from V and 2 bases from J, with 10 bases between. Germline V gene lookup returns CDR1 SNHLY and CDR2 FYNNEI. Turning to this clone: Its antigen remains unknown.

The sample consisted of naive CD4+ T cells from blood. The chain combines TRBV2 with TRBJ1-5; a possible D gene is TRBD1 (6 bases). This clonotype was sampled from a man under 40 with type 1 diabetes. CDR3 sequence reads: CASSLGAGNQPQHF. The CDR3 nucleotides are TGTGCCAGCAGTTTGGGGGCTGGCAATCAGCCCCAGCATTTT. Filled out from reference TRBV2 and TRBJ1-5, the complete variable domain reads EPEVTQTPSHQVTQMGQEVILRCVPISNHLYFYWYRQILGQKVEFLVSFYNNEISEKSEIFDDQFSVERPDGSNFTLKIRSTKLEDSAMYFCASSLGAGNQPQHFGDGTRLSIL.